The entry below gives a single T cell receptor beta chain sequence along with its context. Antigen unknown. This entry comes from a study of cytomegalovirus exposure and HLA in healthy donors. V was pared by 3 bases and J by 2 bases, with 1 base of the junction left unmatched. The V gene's germline CDR1 is ENHRY and CDR2 SYGVKD. The CDR3 has 14 residues. Study-wide results and limits: In a later analysis, at a false discovery rate of 0.05, roughly 16,000 TCR beta sequences matched HLA alleles. A missense variant in DCLRE1C was later tied to TCR beta V- and J-gene trimming. In a later analysis, an Asian-associated ancestry cluster reportedly showed fewer N-insertions than the 666-donor mean. One cluster of highly shared sequence variants probably arose as a sequencing artifact.

The PCR ran on 60 Vbeta and 13 Jbeta primers. Some clones are missing from TCRdb's copy, which holds only in-frame ones; the method was immunoSEQ multiplex PCR. The sample holds 150,000 to 200,000 clones, 60% to 80% seen once. Sequenced: PBMCs. This receptor was identified in a female donor in good health and CMV-seronegative. V gene TRBV10-3 combines with J gene TRBJ1-2; TRBD1 matches 9 bases. This chain's CDR3 is CAISEGTGNYGYTF. The CDR3 DNA reads TGTGCCATCAGTGAAGGGACAGGGAACTATGGCTACACCTTC.